These 27 T cell receptor beta chains came from one sample sequenced in a study of OX40 agonist ivuxolimab in advanced cancers. Assay used: immunoSEQ multiplex PCR; TCRdb lists only in-frame clones, some missing. Of 99,000 or so clones in the sample, roughly 95% are singletons; the top ten hold roughly 0.17%. The source was CD4+ or CD8+ T cells sorted from blood, collected in a trial of the OX40 agonist ivuxolimab. The source of these receptors is an adult with an advanced solid tumor such as melanoma, head and neck, liver or kidney cancer.

The chain employs TRBV4-3 and TRBJ1-5, with 7 bases identical to TRBD1. The CDR3 length is 16 residues. Germline values: CDR1 LGHNA, CDR2 YSLEER. Trimming at V came to 4 bases and at J to 0 bases, leaving 6 bases not matched to a gene. The CDR3 DNA reads TGCGCCAGCAGCCCTGACAGGGACTATAGCAATCAGCCCCAGCATTTT. Translated, it gives CASSPDRDYSNQPQHF.

V is TRBV7-6 and J is TRBJ1-3; D is unresolved. V dropped 7 bases and J dropped 0 bases, with 13 bases sitting between them. The CDR3 runs to 15 residues. Germline V gene lookup returns CDR1 SGHVS and CDR2 FNYEAQ. The CDR3 here is CASTPQTNSGNTIYF. CDR3 in DNA: TGTGCCAGCACCCCGCAAACGAACTCTGGAAACACCATATATTTT. The full variable domain, in which reference TRBV7-6 and TRBJ1-3 provide the parts outside the CDR3, is GAGVSQSPRYKVTKRGQDVALRCDPISGHVSLYWYRQALGQGPEFLTYFNYEAQQDKSGLPNDRFSAERPEGSISTLTIQRTEQRDSAMYRCASTPQTNSGNTIYFGEGSWLTVV.

The genes are TRBV7-2 and TRBJ2-5; possible D gene TRBD2, 6 bases. The CDR3 has 15 amino acids. The V gene's germline CDR1 is SGHTA and CDR2 FQGNSA. Trimming cost V 5 bases and J 0 bases, with 13 bases left between them. Written as DNA, the CDR3 is TGTGCCAGCAGCCAAGATTGGACTAACCAAGAGACCCAGTACTTC. Translating gives CASSQDWTNQETQYF. Full variable domain (rest looked up from reference TRBV7-2 and TRBJ2-5): GAGVSQSPSNKVTEKGKDVELRCDPISGHTALYWYRQSLGQGLEFLIYFQGNSAPDKSGLPSDRFSAERTGGSVSTLTIQRTQQEDSAVYLCASSQDWTNQETQYFGPGTRLLVL.

Written as DNA, the CDR3 is TGTGCCAGCAGCCTTGGGGGACGGATCTACGAGCAGTACTTC. Its translation is CASSLGGRIYEQYF. The chain is built from TRBV11-3 and TRBJ2-7; D could derive from TRBD1 or TRBD2 (5 bases each). Looked up from germline, CDR1 is SGHNT and CDR2 is YENEEA. Trimming removed 5 bases from V and 3 bases from J, with 14 bases in between. This CDR3 is 14 amino acids long.

A single count supports this clone. The V call is TRBV5-1, the J call TRBJ2-3, with 10 bases aligning to TRBD2. The CDR3 extends over 15 amino acids. V trimming: 0 bases; J trimming: 4 bases; junction bases outside the gene matches: 2. CDR1 SGHRS and CDR2 YFSETQ come from the germline V gene. CDR3 bases: TGCGCCAGCAGCTTGGAGGGGACTAGCGCAGATACGCAGTATTTT. This gives the protein CASSLEGTSADTQYF.

The CDR3 region has the DNA TGTGCCAGCAGCTTGAAGTCGGTTACCTACGAGCAGTACTTC. Its protein product is CASSLKSVTYEQYF. V is TRBV5-4 and J is TRBJ2-7; D unclear. The germline gives CDR1 SGHNT, CDR2 YYREEE (reference sequence). Deletions cut 1 base from V and 2 bases from J, with 10 bases between. The CDR3 runs to 14 residues.

The rearrangement links TRBV6-1 to TRBJ2-3; unclear D gene. Germline V lookup: CDR1 MNHNS, CDR2 SASEGT. The CDR3 has 12 amino acids. V gave up 4 bases and J gave up 2 bases, with 4 bases separating them. The CDR3 sequence is CASSGHTDTQYF. The CDR3 DNA sequence: TGTGCCAGCAGTGGGCACACAGATACGCAGTATTTT.

This clone was detected only a few times. The chain joins TRBV18 to TRBJ2-7; D may be TRBD1 or TRBD2 (5 bases each). The V end lost 3 bases, the J end lost 0 bases, and 18 bases lay between the germline ends. This CDR3 contains 17 residues. Germline-derived CDR1 and CDR2 are KGHSH and LQKENI. DNA for the CDR3: TGTGCCAGCTCACCCCCAGGATGGGGGATTAACTCCTACGAGCAGTACTTC. Its translation is CASSPPGWGINSYEQYF.

V is TRBV7-9 and J is TRBJ1-1, with unresolved D. The V end was cut by 4 bases, the J end by 0 bases, with 3 bases between. The CDR3 totals 12 residues. CDR1 is SEHNR and CDR2 is FQNEAQ in the germline V gene (reference sequence). The CDR3 protein is CASSSVNTEAFF. DNA for the CDR3: TGTGCCAGCAGCTCGGTGAACACTGAAGCTTTCTTT.

DNA of the CDR3: TGTGCCAGCAGCTTAACGACAGGGGACAATCAGCCCCAGCATTTT. Protein sequence: CASSLTTGDNQPQHF. The V and J genes are TRBV7-2 and TRBJ1-5; 8 bases align to TRBD1. CDR3 size: 15 residues. CDR1 and CDR2 (germline): SGHTA, FQGNSA. J lost 3 bases, V lost 2 bases, and 3 bases had no gene match.

This chain connects TRBV19 to TRBJ1-5; tentatively, D is TRBD1 (5 bases). The CDR3 extends over 15 amino acids. V lost 0 bases and J lost 12, with 18 bases in between. The germline gives CDR1 LNHDA, CDR2 SQIVND (reference sequence). The CDR3 bases are TGTGCCAGTAGTATAGAGGCAGGGACCTTTTTTCTCCAGCATTTT. This gives the protein CASSIEAGTFFLQHF.

This chain uses TRBV11-2 with TRBJ2-7, with D unresolved. CDR3 length: 15 residues. Germline V CDR1 and CDR2: SGHAT, FQNNGV. V was shortened by 0 bases and J by 3 bases, with 12 bases between the two germline ends. CDR3 sequence: CASSLDQYALYEQYF. The CDR3 region has the DNA TGTGCCAGCAGCTTAGATCAATACGCCCTCTACGAGCAGTACTTC.

V and J are TRBV11-2 and TRBJ1-2; D call uncertain. Looked up from germline, CDR1 is SGHAT and CDR2 is FQNNGV. Trimming stripped 0 bases from V and 5 bases from J, with 10 bases between. CDR3 length: 14 amino acids. CDR3 bases: TGTGCCAGCAGCTTAGATCGGAACAGTTATGGCTACACCTTC. This gives the protein CASSLDRNSYGYTF.

For this clone: Compared with germline, one end of the junction differs, possibly owing to a read error. V usage is TRBV5-4 and J usage is TRBJ2-2; 7 nucleotides match TRBD1. This CDR3 region has 16 residues. Germline V gene data show CDR1 as SGHNT and CDR2 as YYREEE (reference sequence). The CDR3 reads CASGLSGTVNTGELFF. The CDR3 DNA is TGTGCCAGCGGCTTGAGTGGGACAGTGAACACCGGGGAGCTGTTTTTT.

The chain recombines TRBV10-3 with TRBJ1-3, with D unresolved. This CDR3 is built from 14 residues. Germline V gene sequence: CDR1 ENHRY, CDR2 SYGVKD. Trimming stripped 2 bases from V and 0 bases from J, with 5 bases between. CDR3 amino acids: CAISERGSGNTIYF. The CDR3 DNA is TGTGCCATCAGTGAGCGTGGCTCTGGAAACACCATATATTTT.

This chain connects TRBV27 to TRBJ2-5, with D perhaps TRBD1 (6 bases). The V and J ends lost 6 bases and 4 bases respectively, with 15 bases between them. CDR1 MNHEY and CDR2 SMNVEV come from the germline V gene (reference sequence). The CDR3 spans 14 residues. Here the CDR3 DNA reads TGTGCCAGCAGCGTGGTGGGGGCCCTAGAGACCCAGTACTTC. Translated: CASSVVGALETQYF.

The rearrangement links TRBV9 to TRBJ2-4; 10 nucleotides align to TRBD1. Germline loops: CDR1 SGDLS, CDR2 YYNGEE. The trim removed 3 bases at V and 9 bases at J, leaving 6 bases unmatched. The CDR3 spans 14 residues. CDR3: CASSAWDRGFIQYF. The CDR3 DNA sequence: TGTGCCAGCAGCGCATGGGACAGGGGTTTCATTCAGTACTTC.

The chain recombines TRBV12-2 with TRBJ2-7; TRBD1, the D gene given by the table, was not confirmed from the DNA. TRBV12-2 is classified as a pseudogene. The CDR3 spans 12 residues. The CDR3 loop is CASRLRGHEQYF. The DNA for the CDR3 is TGTGCAAGTCGCTTAAGGGGTCACGAGCAGTACTTC.

The chain has TRBV11-2 and TRBJ1-1; 8 bases match TRBD1. V was pared by 6 bases and J by 2 bases, with 8 bases of the junction left unmatched. This CDR3 has 15 residues. The germline V gene encodes CDR1 SGHAT and CDR2 FQNNGV. The CDR3 here is CASSSWTGRNTEAFF. The CDR3 nucleotides are TGTGCCAGCAGTTCCTGGACAGGGCGAAACACTGAAGCTTTCTTT.

CDR3 sequence: CASTSDSRYNSPLHF. The CDR3 coding sequence is TGTGCCAGCACAAGTGACAGCAGATATAATTCACCCCTCCACTTT. The V gene is TRBV5-5, the J gene TRBJ1-6; D is perhaps TRBD1 (5 bases). The CDR3 loop spans 15 amino acids. With 6 bases removed from V and 4 bases from J, the gap between germline ends came to 14 bases. CDR1 is SGHKS, CDR2 YYEKEE, per germline (reference sequence).

The chain is built from TRBV7-7 and TRBJ2-3; tentative D call: TRBD1 (5 bases). V was trimmed by 5 bases and J by 2 bases, leaving 26 bases between them. Germline CDR1 SSHAT, CDR2 FNYEAQ (reference sequence). CDR3 length equals 19 residues. Written as DNA, the CDR3 is TGTGCCAGCAGCCCACAACCCCAGGGTGCGGCGGCCTACACAGATACGCAGTATTTT. Protein product: CASSPQPQGAAAYTDTQYF.

This chain links TRBV7-2 with TRBJ2-2, with 7 bases matching TRBD2. Germline V gene lookup returns CDR1 SGHTA and CDR2 FQGNSA. V was clipped by 0 bases and J by 4 bases; unmatched bases: 5. The CDR3 spans 16 residues. For the CDR3, the DNA is TGTGCCAGCAGCTTAGCACGGGGGGTCGGCACCGGGGAGCTGTTTTTT. This translates into CASSLARGVGTGELFF.

This clone has just one count. The chain has TRBV4-2 and TRBJ2-7, with 10 bases fitting TRBD2. This CDR3 is built from 18 residues. Germline CDR1 LGHNA, CDR2 YNFKEQ. The ends lost 1 base at V and 7 bases at J; junction bases unmatched: 16. The chain's CDR3 is CASSQGRGLGEAGGEQYF. As DNA, the CDR3 is TGTGCCAGCAGCCAAGGACGGGGACTAGGGGAAGCGGGAGGGGAGCAGTACTTC.

The chain uses TRBV7-7 and TRBJ2-3; perhaps TRBD1 as D (5 bases). The CDR3 totals 14 residues. Germline V gives CDR1 SSHAT, CDR2 FNYEAQ (reference sequence). Between the trimmed V and J ends, which lost 5 bases and 5 bases, there was a span of 14 bases. The CDR3 here is CASSRDDQGDTQYF. The CDR3 DNA reads TGTGCCAGCAGCCGAGATGACCAGGGAGATACGCAGTATTTT.

The chain links TRBV5-1 to TRBJ1-5; 7 bases map to TRBD1. The CDR3 has 15 amino acids. In germline, CDR1 is SGHRS, CDR2 YFSETQ. The V segment lost 3 bases and the J segment 2 bases; nucleotides outside the gene matches: 5. CDR3 loop: CASSSTGSGNQPQHF. The CDR3 nucleotides read TGCGCCAGCAGCTCGACAGGGTCTGGCAATCAGCCCCAGCATTTT.

There are a few counts of this clone. The chain is built from TRBV2 and TRBJ1-4, with 7 positions matching TRBD1. CDR3 length: 14 amino acids. In germline, CDR1 is SNHLY, CDR2 FYNNEI. Unmatched junction bases numbered 11, after V lost 8 bases and J lost 8 bases. CDR3 amino acids: CASVRQGGGEKLFF. CDR3 DNA: TGTGCCAGCGTAAGACAGGGAGGTGGAGAAAAACTGTTTTTT.

The J gene is TRBJ1-6, the V gene TRBV23-1; 9 bases agree with TRBD1. TRBV23-1 is designated an ORF whose function remains uncertain. V lost 0 bases to trimming and J lost 4 bases; unmatched junction nucleotides: 10. The CDR3 covers 19 residues. The CDR3 reads CASSQSPKRTGVYNSPLHF. Here the CDR3 DNA reads TGCGCCAGCAGTCAATCTCCGAAACGGACAGGGGTGTATAATTCACCCCTCCACTTT.